This is a list of T cell receptor beta chains from one sample in a study of T cell responses to AZD1222 COVID-19 vaccine. The data were produced by immunoSEQ multiplex PCR, yet TCRdb's version contains in-frame clones alone and is incomplete. The sample contains roughly 140,000 clones, approximately 88% of which appear only once. Sequencing used peripheral blood, obtained on day 0 of AZD1222 vaccination. The source is an adult in good health. Both conserved end residues are part of each CDR3. D genes are given only for firm matches. For some rows the clone size is stated as once, few or many, or as a class when expanded; others skip it.

CDR3 protein,CDR3 DNA,D gene,J gene,clone size,V gene
CASSQPPKQGPNTEAFF,TGCGCCAGCAGTCAACCCCCGAAACAGGGGCCGAACACTGAAGCTTTCTTT,TRBD1,TRBJ1-1,.,TRBV23-1
CASSPGDPGTDTQYF,TGCGCCAGCAGCCCGGGGGACCCGGGCACAGATACGCAGTATTTT,.,TRBJ2-3,.,TRBV5-1
CASRVSSNYGYTF,TGTGCCAGCCGGGTATCATCTAACTATGGCTACACCTTC,.,TRBJ1-2,.,TRBV2
CASSYPAGDNSPLHF,TGTGCCAGCAGTTACCCAGCGGGAGACAATTCACCCCTCCACTTT,.,TRBJ1-6,once,TRBV6-5
CASSLGLAEPETQYF,TGCGCCAGCAGCTTGGGACTAGCGGAACCAGAGACCCAGTACTTC,TRBD2,TRBJ2-5,.,TRBV5-1
CASSTDRGNQPQHF,TGTGCCAGCAGCACGGACAGGGGCAATCAGCCCCAGCATTTT,TRBD1,TRBJ1-5,.,TRBV7-2
CASSRTPGTSRGYTF,TGCGCCAGCAGCCGTACCCCCGGGACCTCTCGCGGCTACACCTTC,.,TRBJ1-2,.,TRBV4-3
CASSDTPGTGGRYEQFF,TGTGCCAGCAGCGATACCCCCGGGACAGGGGGGAGATATGAGCAGTTCTTC,TRBD1,TRBJ2-1,.,TRBV5-8
CASSHSFKSPEAFF,TGTGCCAGCAGCCACAGTTTCAAAAGCCCTGAAGCTTTCTTT,.,TRBJ1-1,.,TRBV6-5
CSVEGRSGNTIYF,TGCAGCGTTGAAGGGAGATCTGGAAACACCATATATTTT,.,TRBJ1-3,.,TRBV29-1
CASSLQPNEKLFF,TGCGCCAGCAGCCTGCAGCCGAATGAAAAACTGTTTTTT,.,TRBJ1-4,few,TRBV5-1
CASTMGVSYGYTF,TGTGCCAGCACCATGGGAGTTAGCTATGGCTACACCTTC,.,TRBJ1-2,.,TRBV7-2
CASSGTGRGYGYTF,TGTGCCAGCAGTGGGACGGGACGGGGCTATGGCTACACCTTC,.,TRBJ1-2,.,TRBV27
CASRTGGYSPLHF,TGTGCCAGCAGGACAGGGGGCTATTCACCCCTCCACTTT,TRBD1,TRBJ1-6,once,TRBV28
CASGHRDRDTDTQYF,TGTGCTAGTGGTCACCGGGACAGAGACACAGATACGCAGTATTTT,TRBD1,TRBJ2-3,.,TRBV12-5
CASSTGSGNTIYF,TGTGCCAGCAGTACCGGCTCTGGAAACACCATATATTTT,.,TRBJ1-3,once,TRBV28
CASSLNSGGQRNNEQFF,TGTGCCAGCAGCTTGAACAGCGGGGGCCAAAGGAACAATGAGCAGTTCTTC,TRBD2,TRBJ2-1,.,TRBV7-9
CASSRDRGRGETQYF,TGTGCCAGCAGCAGAGACAGGGGTCGGGGTGAGACCCAGTACTTC,TRBD1,TRBJ2-5,.,TRBV7-2
CASSSQTITSTDTQYF,TGTGCCAGCAGCTCCCAGACGATCACTAGCACAGATACGCAGTATTTT,.,TRBJ2-3,.,TRBV5-8
CASSLTGTRLQHNEQFF,TGTGCCAGCAGCCTAACCGGGACCAGATTACAGCACAATGAGCAGTTCTTC,.,TRBJ2-1,once,TRBV3-1/TRBV3-2
CASSPGGGNTIYF,TGTGCCAGCAGCCCCGGCGGGGGAAACACCATATATTTT,.,TRBJ1-3,.,TRBV3-1/TRBV3-2
CASSQKGLAGGRGETQYF,TGCGCCAGCAGCCAAAAGGGACTAGCGGGGGGGCGAGGTGAGACCCAGTACTTC,TRBD2,TRBJ2-5,.,TRBV4-1
CASSFRGQGAKEQYF,TGTGCCAGCAGTTTCAGGGGACAGGGGGCGAAAGAGCAGTACTTC,TRBD1,TRBJ2-7,.,TRBV28
CASSFTWGQGARRRHLYEQYF,TGTGCCAGCAGTTTCACTTGGGGACAGGGGGCACGCCGACGGCACCTCTACGAGCAGTACTTC,TRBD1,TRBJ2-7,few,TRBV6-2/TRBV6-3
CASSSRGQGVHNEQFF,TGTGCCAGCAGCAGCCGTGGACAGGGGGTCCACAATGAGCAGTTCTTC,.,TRBJ2-1,few,TRBV21-1
CASSLVVGRNTEAFF,TGTGCCAGCAGCTTAGTAGTGGGCCGGAACACTGAAGCTTTCTTT,.,TRBJ1-1,.,TRBV7-9